This is a list of T cell receptor beta chains from one sample in a study of CD4 T cells in relation to SARS-CoV-2 and coronaviruses. Antigens of these TCRs are unknown. The data were produced by immunoSEQ multiplex PCR, yet TCRdb's version contains in-frame clones alone and is incomplete. The sample yields under 20,000 clones, around 74% seen once. Input material: CD4+ T cells from PBMCs, cultured in vitro. The source of these receptors is a human donor in good health. Both conserved end residues are trimmed from each CDR3. The order of the fields is J gene, V gene, clone size, D gene, CDR3 protein. A D gene is named only where the DNA matches it firmly. Clone size appears in some rows only: once, few, many, or a class for an expanded clone.

J gene: TRBJ2-3; V gene: TRBV3-1/TRBV3-2; clone size: -; D gene: -; CDR3 protein: ASSPQGGARDTQY
J gene: TRBJ2-7; V gene: TRBV19; clone size: -; D gene: -; CDR3 protein: ASSIVRGYEQY
J gene: TRBJ2-7; V gene: TRBV5-1; clone size: -; D gene: TRBD2; CDR3 protein: ASSKAGTSGESSYEQY
J gene: TRBJ2-5; V gene: TRBV6-1; clone size: -; D gene: -; CDR3 protein: ASSEAVAAQETQY
J gene: TRBJ2-2; V gene: TRBV10-3; clone size: -; D gene: -; CDR3 protein: ATFKESIVNTGELF
J gene: TRBJ1-1; V gene: TRBV5-1; clone size: -; D gene: -; CDR3 protein: ASSLAGTLNTEAF
J gene: TRBJ1-2; V gene: TRBV11-2; clone size: once; D gene: -; CDR3 protein: ASSSSRRTYGYT
J gene: TRBJ2-7; V gene: TRBV12-3/TRBV12-4; clone size: -; D gene: -; CDR3 protein: ASSMDWPYEQY
J gene: TRBJ1-4; V gene: TRBV6-5; clone size: few; D gene: -; CDR3 protein: ASSYFGATNEKLF
J gene: TRBJ2-1; V gene: TRBV3-1/TRBV3-2; clone size: -; D gene: -; CDR3 protein: ASSRGSGSYNEQF
J gene: TRBJ2-1; V gene: TRBV29-1; clone size: -; D gene: TRBD2; CDR3 protein: SVEVRKGQTLAGRRDEQF
J gene: TRBJ2-1; V gene: TRBV10-3; clone size: once; D gene: TRBD2; CDR3 protein: AIRDTSGSRYNEQF
J gene: TRBJ2-5; V gene: TRBV6-4; clone size: once; D gene: TRBD2; CDR3 protein: ASSAALRVSGRSETQY
J gene: TRBJ1-2; V gene: TRBV19; clone size: -; D gene: -; CDR3 protein: ASSGQNYGYT
J gene: TRBJ2-5; V gene: TRBV30; clone size: -; D gene: TRBD2; CDR3 protein: AWSKGLAGGTQY
J gene: TRBJ2-5; V gene: TRBV5-1; clone size: -; D gene: TRBD1; CDR3 protein: ASSSGTATSGETQY
J gene: TRBJ1-1; V gene: TRBV3-1/TRBV3-2; clone size: -; D gene: -; CDR3 protein: ASSQYQPSEAF
J gene: TRBJ1-1; V gene: TRBV18; clone size: -; D gene: -; CDR3 protein: ASSPGIDTEAF